This T cell receptor beta chain emerged from a study of regulatory T cells in long-lasting Graves disease. Study-wide points: TRBV28, TRBJ1-2 and TRBJ2-5 were favored in persistent disease.

A few counts support this clonotype. Its specificity is not known. Noted time point: newly diagnosed GD, antithyroid drugs for less than 3 months. Following extraction of RNA from PBMCs, that RNA was used to make the TCR library. For TCR beta, libraries came from iRepertoire HTBI primers and Arm-PCR of CDR3 regions. From the multiplex PCR reads, TCRdb called clonotypes with MiXCR, one entry per CDR3 protein. The table includes 350,000 to 500,000 distinct CDR3 sequences, 12% to 15% detected once. The V gene lost 5 bases and the J gene lost 6 bases, with 7 bases spanning the gap. Germline V gene sequence: CDR1 SGHTA, CDR2 FQGNSA. This CDR3 has 12 residues. The data were also submitted as part of a second study, on T cells in Graves' hyperthyroidism and ophthalmopathy. That source reports: With the HTBI primer set, the TCR CDR3 went through a first round of RT-PCR.

Material: peripheral blood mononuclear cells (PBMCs), obtained at new diagnosis, from a patient treated with antithyroid drugs. The sequence derives from a woman aged 45-65 years with Graves disease. This chain connects TRBV7-2 to TRBJ2-2; D is possibly TRBD1 (6 bases). The CDR3 DNA is TGTGCCAGCAGCGGGGGCTCCGGGGAGCTGTTTTTT. This translates into CASSGGSGELFF.